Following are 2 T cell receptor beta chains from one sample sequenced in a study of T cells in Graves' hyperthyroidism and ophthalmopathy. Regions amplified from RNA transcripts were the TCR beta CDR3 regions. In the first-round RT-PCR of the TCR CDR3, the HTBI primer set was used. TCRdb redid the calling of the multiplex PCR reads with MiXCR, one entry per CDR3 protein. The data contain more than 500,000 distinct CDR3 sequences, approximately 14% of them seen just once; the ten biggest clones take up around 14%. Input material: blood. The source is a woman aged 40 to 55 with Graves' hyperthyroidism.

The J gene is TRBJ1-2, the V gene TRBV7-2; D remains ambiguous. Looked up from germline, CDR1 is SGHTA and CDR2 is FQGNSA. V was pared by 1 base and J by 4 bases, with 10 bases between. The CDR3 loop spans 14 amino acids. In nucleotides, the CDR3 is TGTGCCAGCAGCTTAGGTGGGTCAACCTATGGCTACACCTTC. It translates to CASSLGGSTYGYTF.

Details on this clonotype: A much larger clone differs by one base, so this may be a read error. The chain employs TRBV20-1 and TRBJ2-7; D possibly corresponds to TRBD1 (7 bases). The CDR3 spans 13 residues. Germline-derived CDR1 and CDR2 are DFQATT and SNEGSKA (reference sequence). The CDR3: CTQGGLRTHEQYF. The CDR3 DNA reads TGCACCCAGGGGGGTTTGAGGACCCACGAGCAGTACTTC.